This note documents a single T cell receptor (beta chain) sequence. The data are from a study of blood T cell repertoires in COVID-19. Overall study context: Donors in the United States, Italy and Spain gave samples during acute or convalescent COVID-19.

In the authors' methods: Reference gene primers were amplified, and this amplification served to estimate nucleated cell counts. Method: immunoSEQ multiplex PCR; TCRdb's copy keeps in-frame clones and lacks some. V, J and clone size were drawn from that table, and D and trimming were deduced from the DNA. This table has 50,000 to 70,000 clones, around 89% appearing once. This clonotype was obtained from a human donor with active COVID-19. The donor label of this sample is uncertain. Material: peripheral blood.

The CDR3 loop reads CATSRDGKVAGNNEQFF. CDR3 nucleotide sequence: TGTGCCACCAGCAGAGATGGGAAGGTAGCGGGGAACAATGAGCAGTTCTTC. This sequence joins TRBV15 and TRBJ2-1, with 8 bases identical to TRBD2. The CDR3 consists of 17 residues. Germline assignment: CDR1 LNHNV and CDR2 YYDKDF (reference sequence). V shed 0 bases, J shed 5 bases, and the junction held 9 bases outside the gene matches. The full variable domain, with the rest looked up from reference TRBV15 and TRBJ2-1, is DAMVIQNPRYQVTQFGKPVTLSCSQTLNHNVMYWYQQKSSQAPKLLFHYYDKDFNNEADTPDNFQSRRPNTSFCFLDIRSPGLGDTAMYLCATSRDGKVAGNNEQFFGPGTRLTVL.